This T cell receptor beta chain was sequenced during a study of shared clonotypes between healthy human individuals. Whole-study context: CD4 naive cells filled three plates per donor, CD4 memory three, CD8 naive two and CD8 memory one. Points from the study as a whole: Some clonotypes were shared by all four sorted-subset donors, while others were not shared. The non-shared ones had lower generation probabilities than the shared ones.

Generated by immunoSEQ multiplex PCR, the TCRdb table keeps only in-frame clones and is missing some. The repertoire consists of around 700,000 clones, with 72% occurring once and the leading ten covering 1.8%. Comment on this clone: The antigen is unknown.

Those who donated were healthy HIV-negative adults, with no recent acute infections or vaccinations reported. Naive CD45RA+ and memory CD45RA-negative subsets were split from CD4+ cells. Germline V gene lookup returns CDR1 SNHLY and CDR2 FYNNEI. V lost 6 bases, J lost 6 bases, and 25 bases stayed unmatched. This CDR3 region has 20 residues. The source of this sequence is a woman aged 25 to 45 in good health. The chain joins TRBV2 to TRBJ2-1; 8 positions match TRBD1. The sample was memory CD4+ T cells sorted from blood. Subset described: CD45RA-negative fraction. The CDR3 DNA is TGTGCCAGCAGGGCGACGCCGACAGGGGTGGGCAGGTTGGCGGGCAATGAGCAGTTCTTC. Its protein product is CASRATPTGVGRLAGNEQFF.